The present T cell receptor (beta chain) was sequenced within a study of blood T cell repertoires in COVID-19. The protocol was immunoSEQ multiplex PCR, while the TCRdb copy is restricted to in-frame clones and leaves out a portion. The profile shows 70,000 to 75,000 clones, roughly nine tenths of them singletons. The sequence was collected from a human donor in a cohort sampled during active COVID-19. Sequencing was done on a sample of peripheral blood.

CDR3 loop: CASRDPGHLPYEQYF. The CDR3 bases are TGTGCCAGCAGGGATCCGGGACACCTGCCCTACGAGCAGTACTTC. The chain carries TRBV2 and TRBJ2-7; D might be TRBD1 (6 bases). The CDR3 has 15 residues. Germline loops: CDR1 SNHLY, CDR2 FYNNEI. V lost 6 bases and J 2 bases, leaving 17 bases between the germline ends.